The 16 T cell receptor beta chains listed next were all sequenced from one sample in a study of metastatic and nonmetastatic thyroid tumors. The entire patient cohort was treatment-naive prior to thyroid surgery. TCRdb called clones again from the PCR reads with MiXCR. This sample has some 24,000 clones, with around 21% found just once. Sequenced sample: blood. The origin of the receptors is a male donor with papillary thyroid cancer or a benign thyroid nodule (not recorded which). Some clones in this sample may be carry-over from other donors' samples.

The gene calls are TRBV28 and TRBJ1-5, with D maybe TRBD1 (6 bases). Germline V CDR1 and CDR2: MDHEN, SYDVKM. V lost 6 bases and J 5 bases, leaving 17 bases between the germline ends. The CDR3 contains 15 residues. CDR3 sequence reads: CASSFPVQGDQPQHF. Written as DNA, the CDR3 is TGTGCCAGCAGCTTTCCGGTACAGGGCGATCAGCCCCAGCATTTT.

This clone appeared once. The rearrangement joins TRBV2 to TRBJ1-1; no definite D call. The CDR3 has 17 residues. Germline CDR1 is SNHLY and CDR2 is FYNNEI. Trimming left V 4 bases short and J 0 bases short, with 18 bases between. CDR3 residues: CASSGVEIYILNTEAFF. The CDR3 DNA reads TGTGCCAGCAGTGGGGTTGAAATTTATATTTTGAACACTGAAGCTTTCTTT.

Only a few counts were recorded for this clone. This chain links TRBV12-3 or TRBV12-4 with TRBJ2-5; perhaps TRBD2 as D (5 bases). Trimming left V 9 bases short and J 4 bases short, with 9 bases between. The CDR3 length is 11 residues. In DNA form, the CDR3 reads TGTGCCAGGCCGGAGGCAGAGACCCAGTACTTC. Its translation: CARPEAETQYF.

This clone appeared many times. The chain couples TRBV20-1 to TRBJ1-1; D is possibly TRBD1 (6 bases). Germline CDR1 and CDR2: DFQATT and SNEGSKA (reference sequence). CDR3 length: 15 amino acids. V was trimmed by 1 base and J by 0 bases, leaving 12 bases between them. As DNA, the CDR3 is TGCAGTGCTAGAGTTTGGACAGCCCTGAACACTGAAGCTTTCTTT. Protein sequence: CSARVWTALNTEAFF.

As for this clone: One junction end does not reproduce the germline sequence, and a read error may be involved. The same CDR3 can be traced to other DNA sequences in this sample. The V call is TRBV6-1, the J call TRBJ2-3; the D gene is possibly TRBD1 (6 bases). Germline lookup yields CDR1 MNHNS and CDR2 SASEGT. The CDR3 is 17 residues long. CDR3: CANSEAVGHGITDTQYF. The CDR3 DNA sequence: TGTGCCAACAGTGAAGCTGTGGGACACGGGATCACAGATACGCAGTATTTT.

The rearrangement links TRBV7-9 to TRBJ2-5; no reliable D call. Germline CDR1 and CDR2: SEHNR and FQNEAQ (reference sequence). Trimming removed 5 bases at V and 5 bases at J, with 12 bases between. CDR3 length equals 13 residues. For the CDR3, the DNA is TGTGCCAGCAGCCCCCCGCTGGTGGAGACCCAGTACTTC. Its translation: CASSPPLVETQYF.

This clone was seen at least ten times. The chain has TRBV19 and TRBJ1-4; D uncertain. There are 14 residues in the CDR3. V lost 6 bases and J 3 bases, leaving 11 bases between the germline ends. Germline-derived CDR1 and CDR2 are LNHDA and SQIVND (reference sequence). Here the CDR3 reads CASRDGRSNEKLFF. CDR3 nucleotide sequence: TGTGCCAGTAGAGACGGACGTTCTAATGAAAAACTGTTTTTT.

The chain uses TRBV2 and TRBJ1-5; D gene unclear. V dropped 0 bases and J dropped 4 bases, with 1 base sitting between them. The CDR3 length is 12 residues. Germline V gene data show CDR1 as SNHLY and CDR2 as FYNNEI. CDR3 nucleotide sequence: TGTGCCAGCAGTGAAGCGAATCAGCCCCAGCATTTT. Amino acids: CASSEANQPQHF. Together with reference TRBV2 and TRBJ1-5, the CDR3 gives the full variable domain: EPEVTQTPSHQVTQMGQEVILRCVPISNHLYFYWYRQILGQKVEFLVSFYNNEISEKSEIFDDQFSVERPDGSNFTLKIRSTKLEDSAMYFCASSEANQPQHFGDGTRLSIL.

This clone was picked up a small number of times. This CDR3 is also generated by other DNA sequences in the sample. CDR3 nucleotide sequence: TGTGCCAGCAGTCTGAGGACAGTTCAAGAGACCCAGTACTTC. This encodes CASSLRTVQETQYF. The rearrangement joins TRBV5-4 to TRBJ2-5; perhaps TRBD1 as D (6 bases). The germline V gene has CDR1 SGHNT and CDR2 YYREEE (reference sequence). The CDR3 contains 14 residues. Deletions cut 5 bases from V and 2 bases from J, with 13 bases between.

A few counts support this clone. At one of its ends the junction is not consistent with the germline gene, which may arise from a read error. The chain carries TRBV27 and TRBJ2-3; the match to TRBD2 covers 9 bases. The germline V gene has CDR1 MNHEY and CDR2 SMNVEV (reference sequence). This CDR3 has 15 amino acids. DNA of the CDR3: TGTGTCAGCAGTTCGGGACTAGCAGTCACGGATACGCAGTATTTT. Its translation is CVSSSGLAVTDTQYF.

The CDR3: CASSPGSIGYEQYF. The CDR3 DNA sequence: TGTGCCAGCTCACCTGGTTCAATCGGTTACGAGCAGTACTTC. V usage is TRBV18 and J usage is TRBJ2-7; D unresolved. Germline V gene lookup returns CDR1 KGHSH and CDR2 LQKENI. The CDR3 length is 14 residues. V lost 3 bases and J 4 bases, leaving 13 bases between the germline ends.

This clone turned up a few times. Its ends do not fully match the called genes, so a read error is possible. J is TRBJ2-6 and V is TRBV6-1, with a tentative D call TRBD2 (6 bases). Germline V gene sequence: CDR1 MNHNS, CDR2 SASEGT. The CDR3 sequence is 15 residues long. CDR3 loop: CASSDRAGGTNVLTF. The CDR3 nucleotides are TGTGCCAGCAGTGACAGGGCAGGAGGGACCAACGTCCTTACTTTC.

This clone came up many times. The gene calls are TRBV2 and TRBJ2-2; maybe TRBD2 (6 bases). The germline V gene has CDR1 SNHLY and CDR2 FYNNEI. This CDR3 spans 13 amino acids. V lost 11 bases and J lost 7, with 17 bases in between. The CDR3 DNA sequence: TGTGCCGGGGGGTTAGCGGTTAACGGGGAGCTGTTTTTT. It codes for CAGGLAVNGELFF. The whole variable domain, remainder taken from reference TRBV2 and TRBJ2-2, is EPEVTQTPSHQVTQMGQEVILRCVPISNHLYFYWYRQILGQKVEFLVSFYNNEISEKSEIFDDQFSVERPDGSNFTLKIRSTKLEDSAMYFCAGGLAVNGELFFGEGSRLTVL.

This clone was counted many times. In DNA form, the CDR3 reads TGTGCCAGCAGCACTAGCCATCAAGAGACCCAGTACTTC. It translates to CASSTSHQETQYF. The chain couples TRBV12-3 or TRBV12-4 to TRBJ2-5; a weak D match, TRBD2 (6 bases). The CDR3 has 13 residues. V lost 6 bases and J lost 2, with 10 bases in between.

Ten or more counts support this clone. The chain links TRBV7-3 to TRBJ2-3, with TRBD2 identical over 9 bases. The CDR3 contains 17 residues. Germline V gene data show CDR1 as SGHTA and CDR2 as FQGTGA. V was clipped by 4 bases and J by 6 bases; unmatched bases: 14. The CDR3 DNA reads TGTGCCAGCAGCTCCCCTTGCGTAGCGGGAGTTCATGATACGCAGTATTTT. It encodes CASSSPCVAGVHDTQYF.

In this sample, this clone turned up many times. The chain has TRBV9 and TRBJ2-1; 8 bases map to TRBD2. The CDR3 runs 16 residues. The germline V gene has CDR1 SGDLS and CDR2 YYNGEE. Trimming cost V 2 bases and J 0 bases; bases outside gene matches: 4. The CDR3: CASSVSGTSSYNEQFF. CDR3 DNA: TGTGCCAGCAGCGTGTCGGGGACTAGCTCCTACAATGAGCAGTTCTTC.